The text below deals with one T cell receptor (beta chain). The antigen remains unidentified. This entry belongs to a study of cytomegalovirus exposure and HLA in healthy donors. Study conclusions and caveats: In vitro work confirmed that three CMV-associated chains recognize CMV antigens. Sequencing depth across donors, presence/absence analyses assumed, was roughly uniform. Per a prior analysis, the majority of TCR beta V segments were productive roughly 87% or roughly 30% of the time.

The PCR contained 60 Vbeta and 13 Jbeta primers. The authors' processing: In a later analysis, 8.5 million to 14 million of 60 million to 80 million unique beta chains occurred in at least two donors. Clones were read by immunoSEQ multiplex PCR, and TCRdb kept only the in-frame ones, dropping some. The D gene and trimming were derived from the DNA, and the V and J assignments and clone size from that table. The table includes about 180,000 clones, roughly 75% detected once. Germline V gene data show CDR1 as MNHNY and CDR2 as SVGAGI (reference sequence). The CDR3 runs 15 residues. The clonotype comes from a man aged 35-49 years in good health and CMV-seronegative. Specimen: PBMCs. The chain joins TRBV6-6 to TRBJ2-5; TRBD2 matches 13 bases. The end of the DNA aligns better with TRBJ2-7, so the J call may be wrong. In nucleotides, the CDR3 is TGTGCCAGCAACGGACTAGCGGGAGATGGGTACGAGCAGTACTTC. Residues: CASNGLAGDGYEQYF.